This TCR beta chain was recovered during a study of T cells in localized non-small cell lung cancer. Study observations and caveats: The greatest T cell clonality was found in uninvolved adjacent lung (higher than in tumor). Elevated blood T cell density was associated with longer overall survival. Adjacent lung was found to contain a median about 62 of the top 100 tumor clones.

This clone was seen just once. Antigen: not known. Other DNA sequences of this sample code for an identical CDR3. Measured with immunoSEQ multiplex PCR; TCRdb has only the in-frame clones, and not every one. The table shows approximately 52,000 clones, with 77% occurring only once. Germline V gives CDR1 MNHEY, CDR2 SVGAGI. This CDR3 region has 15 residues. V dropped 2 bases and J dropped 0 bases, with 8 bases sitting between them. The input for sequencing was peripheral blood, taken before any cancer treatment. This chain uses TRBV6-5 with TRBJ1-3; D might be TRBD1 (5 bases). The clonotype comes from a man between 35 and 75 years old with stage I squamous cell lung carcinoma. The CDR3 coding sequence is TGTGCCAGCAGTTACAAGGGGCACTCTGGAAACACCATATATTTT. This translates into CASSYKGHSGNTIYF.